The source of this TCR beta chain is a study of low-dose radiotherapy and immunotherapy resistance in tumors. About the study: Intravenous cyclophosphamide 200 mg/m2 was given every two weeks, one day before radiation and immunotherapy.

Time point of the sample: after trial treatment. Documented treatment: LDRT plus nivolumab, ipilimumab, low-dose cyclophosphamide and aspirin (RACIN trial). V shed 3 bases and J shed 0 bases, with 9 bases lying between them. The germline V gene encodes CDR1 GTSNPN and CDR2 SVGIG (reference sequence). The CDR3 runs 15 residues. TRAV- and TRBV-specific primers, spanning alpha and beta chains, primed first-strand cDNA. TCRs were amplified for roughly 20 PCR cycles with a constant-region primer and V-primer adapter. Each CDR3 protein is one row after TCRdb ran MiXCR on the reads. The table records around 100,000 distinct CDR3 sequences, less than 25% of them present only once. This clonotype was counted at least ten times.

The chain links TRBV30 to TRBJ2-6; D is possibly TRBD1 (5 bases). This sequence was found in a female donor with ovarian cancer. The sequences come from PBMCs, collected after low-dose radiotherapy plus immunotherapy. The CDR3 bases are TGTGCCTGGAGAAAGACAGACTCTGGGGCCAACGTCCTGACTTTC. As protein: CAWRKTDSGANVLTF.